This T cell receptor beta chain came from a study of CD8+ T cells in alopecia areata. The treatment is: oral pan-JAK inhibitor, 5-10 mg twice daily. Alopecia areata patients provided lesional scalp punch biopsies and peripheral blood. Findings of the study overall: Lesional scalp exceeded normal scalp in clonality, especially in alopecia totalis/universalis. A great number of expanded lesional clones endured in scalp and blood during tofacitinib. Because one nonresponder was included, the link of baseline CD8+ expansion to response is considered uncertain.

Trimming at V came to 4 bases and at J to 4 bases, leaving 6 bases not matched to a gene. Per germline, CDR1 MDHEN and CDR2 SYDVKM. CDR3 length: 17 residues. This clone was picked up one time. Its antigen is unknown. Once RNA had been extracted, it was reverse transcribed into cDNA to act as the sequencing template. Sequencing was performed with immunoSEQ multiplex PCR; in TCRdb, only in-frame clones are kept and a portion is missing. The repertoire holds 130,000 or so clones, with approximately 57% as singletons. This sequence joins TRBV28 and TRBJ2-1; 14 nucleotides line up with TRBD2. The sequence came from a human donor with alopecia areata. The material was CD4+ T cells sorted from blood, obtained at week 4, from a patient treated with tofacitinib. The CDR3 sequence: CASSSPGLAGVYNEQFF. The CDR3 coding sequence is TGTGCCAGCAGTTCCCCGGGACTAGCGGGAGTATACAATGAGCAGTTCTTC.